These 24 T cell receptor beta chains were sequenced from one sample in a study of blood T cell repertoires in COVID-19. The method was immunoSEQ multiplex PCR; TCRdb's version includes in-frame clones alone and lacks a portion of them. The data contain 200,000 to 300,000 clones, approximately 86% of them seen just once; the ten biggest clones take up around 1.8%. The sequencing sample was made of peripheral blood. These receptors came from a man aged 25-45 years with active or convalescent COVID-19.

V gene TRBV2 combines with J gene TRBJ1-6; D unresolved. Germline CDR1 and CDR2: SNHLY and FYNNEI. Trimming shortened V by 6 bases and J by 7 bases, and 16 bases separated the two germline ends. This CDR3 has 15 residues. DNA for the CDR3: TGTGCCAGCAGGCCCTCGAACTCTTTCAATTCACCCCTCCACTTT. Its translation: CASRPSNSFNSPLHF.

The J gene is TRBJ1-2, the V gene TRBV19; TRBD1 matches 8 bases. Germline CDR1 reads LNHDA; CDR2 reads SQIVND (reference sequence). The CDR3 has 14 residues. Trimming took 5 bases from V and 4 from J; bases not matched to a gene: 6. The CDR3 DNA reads TGTGCCAGTAGTTCCCGGACAGGGACCTATGGCTACACCTTC. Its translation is CASSSRTGTYGYTF.

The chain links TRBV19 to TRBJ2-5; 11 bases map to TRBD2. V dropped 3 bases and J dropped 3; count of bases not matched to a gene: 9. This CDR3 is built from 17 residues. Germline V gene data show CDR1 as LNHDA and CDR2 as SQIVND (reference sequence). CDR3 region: CASSMDPPSGGKETQYF. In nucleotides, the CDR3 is TGTGCCAGTAGTATGGATCCCCCTAGCGGGGGGAAAGAGACCCAGTACTTC.

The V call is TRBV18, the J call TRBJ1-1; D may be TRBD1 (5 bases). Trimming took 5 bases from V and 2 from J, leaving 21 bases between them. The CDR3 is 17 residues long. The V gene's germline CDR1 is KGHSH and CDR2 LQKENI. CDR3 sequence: CASSSTRPAGTNTEAFF. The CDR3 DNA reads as TGTGCCAGCTCATCCACTCGGCCTGCGGGGACCAACACTGAAGCTTTCTTT.

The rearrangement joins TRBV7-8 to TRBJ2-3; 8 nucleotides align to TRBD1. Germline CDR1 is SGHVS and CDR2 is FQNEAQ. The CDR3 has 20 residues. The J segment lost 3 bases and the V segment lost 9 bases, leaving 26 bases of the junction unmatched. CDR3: CASETLRKGPGQGATDTQYF. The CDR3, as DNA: TGTGCCAGTGAAACCCTTCGAAAGGGTCCTGGCCAGGGGGCAACAGATACGCAGTATTTT.

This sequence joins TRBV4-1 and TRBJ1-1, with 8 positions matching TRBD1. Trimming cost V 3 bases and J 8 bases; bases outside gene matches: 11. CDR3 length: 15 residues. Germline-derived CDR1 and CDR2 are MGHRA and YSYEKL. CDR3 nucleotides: TGCGCCAGCAGCCAGGTCGGACAGGGAAGTTCGGAAGCTTTCTTT. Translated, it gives CASSQVGQGSSEAFF.

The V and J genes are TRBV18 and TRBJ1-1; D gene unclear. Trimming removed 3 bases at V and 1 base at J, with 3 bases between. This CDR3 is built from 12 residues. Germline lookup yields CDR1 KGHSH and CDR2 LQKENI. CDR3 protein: CASSPQNTEAFF. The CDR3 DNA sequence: TGTGCCAGCTCACCCCAGAACACTGAAGCTTTCTTT.

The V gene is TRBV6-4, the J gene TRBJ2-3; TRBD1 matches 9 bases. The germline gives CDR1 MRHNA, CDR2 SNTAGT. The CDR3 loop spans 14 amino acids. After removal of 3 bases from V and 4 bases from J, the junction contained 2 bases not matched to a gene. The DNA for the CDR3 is TGTGCCAGCAGTGAGGGACAGGGCGCAGATACGCAGTATTTT. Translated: CASSEGQGADTQYF.

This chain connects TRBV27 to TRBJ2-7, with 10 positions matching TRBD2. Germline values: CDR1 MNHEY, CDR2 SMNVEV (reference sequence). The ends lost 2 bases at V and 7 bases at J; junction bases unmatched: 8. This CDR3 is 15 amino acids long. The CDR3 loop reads CASSLTRLAGAEQYF. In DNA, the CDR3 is TGTGCCAGCAGTTTAACCCGCCTAGCGGGGGCGGAGCAGTACTTC.

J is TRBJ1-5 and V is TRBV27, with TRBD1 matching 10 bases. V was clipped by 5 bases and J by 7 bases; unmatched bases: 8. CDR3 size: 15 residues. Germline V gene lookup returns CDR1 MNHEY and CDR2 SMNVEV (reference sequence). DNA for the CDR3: TGTGCCAGCAGTCCCGGGACAGGGGAAGGGCAGCCCCAGCATTTT. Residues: CASSPGTGEGQPQHF.

CDR3 DNA: TGTGCCAGCAGTGAAGGGCAGAACACCGGGGAGCTGTTTTTT. Protein sequence: CASSEGQNTGELFF. The V gene is TRBV2, the J gene TRBJ2-2; D gene uncertain. Germline CDR1 SNHLY, CDR2 FYNNEI. This CDR3 has 14 residues. Trimming shortened V by 1 base and J by 1 base, and 4 bases separated the two germline ends.

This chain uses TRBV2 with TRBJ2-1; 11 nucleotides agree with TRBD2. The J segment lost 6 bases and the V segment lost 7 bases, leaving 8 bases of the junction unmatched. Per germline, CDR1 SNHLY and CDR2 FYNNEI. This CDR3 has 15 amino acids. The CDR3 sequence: CASTLLAGATNEQFF. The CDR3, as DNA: TGTGCCAGCACTTTACTAGCGGGGGCAACCAATGAGCAGTTCTTC.

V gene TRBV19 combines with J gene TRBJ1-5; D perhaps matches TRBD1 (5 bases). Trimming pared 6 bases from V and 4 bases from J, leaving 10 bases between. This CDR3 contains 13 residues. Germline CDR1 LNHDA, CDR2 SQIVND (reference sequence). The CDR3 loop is CASSQGFNQPQHF. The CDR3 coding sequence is TGTGCCAGTAGCCAGGGTTTTAATCAGCCCCAGCATTTT.

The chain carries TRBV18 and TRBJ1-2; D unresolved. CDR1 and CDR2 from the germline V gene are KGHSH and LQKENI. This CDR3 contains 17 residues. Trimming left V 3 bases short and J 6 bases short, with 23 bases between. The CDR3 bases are TGTGCCAGCTCACCTGGCGGGGAATTGACCCTTACGGATGGCTACACCTTC. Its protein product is CASSPGGELTLTDGYTF.

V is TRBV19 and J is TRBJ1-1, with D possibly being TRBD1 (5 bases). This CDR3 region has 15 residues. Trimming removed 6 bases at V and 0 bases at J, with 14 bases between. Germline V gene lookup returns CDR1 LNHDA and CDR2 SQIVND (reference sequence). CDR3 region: CASRPADSMNTEAFF. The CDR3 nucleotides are TGTGCCAGTAGACCGGCAGACAGTATGAACACTGAAGCTTTCTTT.

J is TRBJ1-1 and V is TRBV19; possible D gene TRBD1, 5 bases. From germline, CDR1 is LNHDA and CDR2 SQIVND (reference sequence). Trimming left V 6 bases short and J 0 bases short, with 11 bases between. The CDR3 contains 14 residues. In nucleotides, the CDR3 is TGTGCCAGTAGAATGGGACTCATGAACACTGAAGCTTTCTTT. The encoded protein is CASRMGLMNTEAFF.

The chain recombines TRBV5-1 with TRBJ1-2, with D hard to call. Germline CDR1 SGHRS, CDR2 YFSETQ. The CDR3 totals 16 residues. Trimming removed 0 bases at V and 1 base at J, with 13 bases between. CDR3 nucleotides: TGCGCCAGCAGCTTGGTTCAGTTGAACGATAACTATGGCTACACCTTC. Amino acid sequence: CASSLVQLNDNYGYTF.

The CDR3 reads CASSVAVLGQYF. CDR3 DNA sequence: TGTGCCAGCAGTGTGGCGGTACTGGGGCAGTACTTC. This rearrangement joins TRBV2 to TRBJ2-7; no clear D gene. The germline V gene has CDR1 SNHLY and CDR2 FYNNEI. The CDR3 totals 12 residues. V was pared by 4 bases and J by 9 bases, with 13 bases between.

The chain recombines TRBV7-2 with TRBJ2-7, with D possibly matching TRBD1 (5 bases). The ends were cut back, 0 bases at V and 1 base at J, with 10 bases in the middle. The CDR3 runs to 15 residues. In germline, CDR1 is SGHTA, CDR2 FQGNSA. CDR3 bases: TGTGCCAGCAGCTTAGCAGTGACAGCTTCCTACGAGCAGTACTTC. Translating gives CASSLAVTASYEQYF.

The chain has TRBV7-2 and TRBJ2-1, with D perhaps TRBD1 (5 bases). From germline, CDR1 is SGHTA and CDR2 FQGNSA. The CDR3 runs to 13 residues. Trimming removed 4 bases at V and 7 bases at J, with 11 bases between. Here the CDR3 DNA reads TGTGCCAGCAGCTGGACACTAAAAAATGAGCAGTTCTTC. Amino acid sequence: CASSWTLKNEQFF.

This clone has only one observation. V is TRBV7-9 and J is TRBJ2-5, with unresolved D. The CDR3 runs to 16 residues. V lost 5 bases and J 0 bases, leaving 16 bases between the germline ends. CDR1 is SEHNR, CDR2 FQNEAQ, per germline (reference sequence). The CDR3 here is CASSGERQRYQETQYF. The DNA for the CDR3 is TGTGCCAGCAGCGGAGAAAGGCAAAGGTACCAAGAGACCCAGTACTTC.

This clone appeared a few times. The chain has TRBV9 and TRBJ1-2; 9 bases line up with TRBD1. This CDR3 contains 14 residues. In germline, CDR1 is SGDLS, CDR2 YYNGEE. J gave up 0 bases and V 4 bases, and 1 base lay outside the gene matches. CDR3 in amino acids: CASSRTGANYGYTF. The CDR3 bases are TGTGCCAGCAGCAGGACAGGGGCTAACTATGGCTACACCTTC.

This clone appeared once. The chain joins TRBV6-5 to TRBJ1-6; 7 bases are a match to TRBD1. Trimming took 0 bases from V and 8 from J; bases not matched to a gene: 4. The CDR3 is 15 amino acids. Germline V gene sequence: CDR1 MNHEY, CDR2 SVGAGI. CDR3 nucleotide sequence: TGTGCCAGCAGTTACTCAGACAGGGCGTATTCACCCCTCCACTTT. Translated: CASSYSDRAYSPLHF.

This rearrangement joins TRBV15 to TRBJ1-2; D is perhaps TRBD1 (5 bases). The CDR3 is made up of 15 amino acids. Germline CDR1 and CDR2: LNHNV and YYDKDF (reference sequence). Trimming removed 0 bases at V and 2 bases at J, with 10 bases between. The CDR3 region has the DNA TGTGCCACCAGCAGAGATTCGAGGACAAACTATGGCTACACCTTC. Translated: CATSRDSRTNYGYTF.